The 5 T cell receptor beta chains listed next were all sequenced from one sample in a study of T cells after yellow fever vaccination. MiXCR, applied by TCRdb to the 5' RACE reads, yields one record per CDR3 protein. The sample shows some 160,000 distinct CDR3 sequences, about a tenth of them seen only once. Here the sequenced sample was CD8+ T cells sorted from PBMCs, taken 45 days after the yellow fever booster vaccination. These receptors all stem from a man younger than 35 who received the YFV17D yellow fever vaccine.

The sample holds many counts of this clonotype. V gene TRBV25-1 combines with J gene TRBJ2-7; tentatively, D is TRBD1 (5 bases). The germline gives CDR1 MGHDK, CDR2 SYGVNS. The CDR3 contains 14 residues. Trimming removed 1 base from V and 2 bases from J, with 9 bases in between. The CDR3 DNA reads TGTGCCAGCAGTGAATGGGGCCCTCCCTACGAGCAGTACGTC. This gives the protein CASSEWGPPYEQYV.

This clonotype was seen a handful of times. The J gene is TRBJ1-2, the V gene TRBV25-1; D uncertain. V lost 1 base to trimming and J lost 4 bases, with 16 bases between them. This CDR3 is 16 amino acids long. Germline V gives CDR1 MGHDK, CDR2 SYGVNS. Here the CDR3 DNA reads TGTGCCAGCAGTGAATCGGGAAAGGGCACTGTCTATGGCTACACCTTC. Translated, it gives CASSESGKGTVYGYTF.

There are many counts of this clonotype. J is TRBJ2-3 and V is TRBV2; 9 nucleotides align to TRBD2. The CDR3 sequence is 16 residues long. Trimming cost V 2 bases and J 2 bases; bases outside gene matches: 5. Germline V CDR1 and CDR2: SNHLY, FYNNEI. The CDR3 DNA is TGTGCCAGCAGTGAATTTAGCGGGGGCCCCACAGATACGCAGTATTTT. Protein: CASSEFSGGPTDTQYF. The full variable domain, rest sourced from reference TRBV2 and TRBJ2-3, is EPEVTQTPSHQVTQMGQEVILRCVPISNHLYFYWYRQILGQKVEFLVSFYNNEISEKSEIFDDQFSVERPDGSNFTLKIRSTKLEDSAMYFCASSEFSGGPTDTQYFGPGTRLTVL.

The V and J genes are TRBV6-6 and TRBJ1-2; 8 bases fit TRBD1. The germline V gene encodes CDR1 MNHNY and CDR2 SVGAGI (reference sequence). This CDR3 contains 15 residues. V shed 0 bases, J shed 5 bases, and the junction held 5 bases outside the gene matches. The CDR3 DNA is TGTGCCAGCAGTTACTCGGAGACAGGGGCATATGGCTACACCTTC. This encodes CASSYSETGAYGYTF.

A few counts support this clonotype. The V gene is TRBV6-2 or TRBV6-3, the J gene TRBJ2-2, with 14 bases fitting TRBD2. The CDR3 loop spans 17 amino acids. Trimming took 2 bases from V and 3 from J; bases not matched to a gene: 2. Germline values: CDR1 MNHEY, CDR2 SVGEGT. The CDR3 here is CASSYRGLAGDTGELFF. The CDR3 bases are TGTGCCAGCAGTTACCGGGGACTAGCGGGGGACACCGGGGAGCTGTTTTTT.